A selection of T cell receptor beta chains follows, all from one sample in a study of CD8 T cells in ankylosing spondylitis. From the 5' RACE reads, TCRdb called clonotypes with MiXCR, one entry per CDR3 protein. The sample consists of 500,000 to 550,000 distinct CDR3 sequences, 12% of them appearing once. Material: blood, either unsorted or a sorted T cell fraction (not recorded which). The receptor source for this set is a male donor with ankylosing spondylitis. Each CDR3 is given with its conserved first and last residue.

v_call cdr3_aa
TRBV20-1 CSAREPADNEQFF
TRBV7-2 CASSSRRSGANEKLFF
TRBV29-1 CSVDGGSTDTQYF
TRBV12-3/TRBV12-4 CASSSGLAGGPGNEQFF
TRBV7-9 CASSPGLALNEQFF
TRBV6-6 CASSYNRETQYF
TRBV4-1 CASSQRGPIYNEQFF
TRBV4-1 CASSQDYHGSGANVLTF
TRBV29-1 CSVGREWNTGELFF
TRBV3-1 CASSQDQSWGTDTQYF
TRBV19 CASGGRVTDTQYF
TRBV27 CASSFQRGYYTF
TRBV20-1 CSARGQGGTDTQYF
TRBV27 CASSFTGSYNEQFF
TRBV11-3 CASSQRRRDNEQFF
TRBV6-1 CASSRTSGVINEQFF
TRBV27 CASSRLAGSSTDTQYF